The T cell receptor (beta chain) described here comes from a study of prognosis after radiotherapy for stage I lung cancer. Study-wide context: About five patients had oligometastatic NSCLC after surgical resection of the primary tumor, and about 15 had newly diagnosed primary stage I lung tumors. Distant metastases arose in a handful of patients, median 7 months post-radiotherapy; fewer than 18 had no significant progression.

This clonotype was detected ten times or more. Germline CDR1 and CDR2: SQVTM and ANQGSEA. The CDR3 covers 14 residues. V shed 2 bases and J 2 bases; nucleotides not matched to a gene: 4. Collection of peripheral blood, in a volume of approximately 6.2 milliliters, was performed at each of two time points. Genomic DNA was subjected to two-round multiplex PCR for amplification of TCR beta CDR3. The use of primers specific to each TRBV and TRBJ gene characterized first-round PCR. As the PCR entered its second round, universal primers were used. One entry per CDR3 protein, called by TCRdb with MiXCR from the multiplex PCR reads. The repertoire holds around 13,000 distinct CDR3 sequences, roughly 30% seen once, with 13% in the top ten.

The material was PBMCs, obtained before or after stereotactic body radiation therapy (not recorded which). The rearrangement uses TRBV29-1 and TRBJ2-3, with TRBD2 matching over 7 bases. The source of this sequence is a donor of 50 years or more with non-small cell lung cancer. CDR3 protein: CSVERGDTTDTQYF. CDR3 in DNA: TGCAGCGTTGAACGGGGGGATACCACAGATACGCAGTATTTT.